A selection of T cell receptor beta chains follows, all from one sample in a study of blood T cell repertoires in COVID-19. Sequencing used immunoSEQ multiplex PCR; TCRdb keeps in-frame clones, though not all of them. Of roughly 250,000 clones in the sample, 88% were seen once. The sequencing sample was made of peripheral blood. The origin of the receptors is a man aged 60 to 69 who had recovered from COVID-19. Each CDR3 is given with its conserved first and last residue. Fields, in order: J gene, D gene, V gene, clone size, CDR3 protein, CDR3 DNA. A D gene is named only where the DNA matches it firmly. Expanded clones are given a class, and other clones once, few, many or no size at all.

J gene: TRBJ2-5; D gene: .; V gene: TRBV6-5; clone size: .; CDR3 protein: CASSYSGALQETQYF; CDR3 DNA: TGTGCCAGCAGTTACTCTGGGGCCCTACAAGAGACCCAGTACTTC
J gene: TRBJ2-5; D gene: .; V gene: TRBV10-3; clone size: .; CDR3 protein: CAISEPPTEAQYF; CDR3 DNA: TGTGCCATCAGTGAGCCTCCCACGGAGGCCCAGTACTTC
J gene: TRBJ1-1; D gene: .; V gene: TRBV5-4; clone size: .; CDR3 protein: CASSSGHLNTEAFF; CDR3 DNA: TGTGCCAGCAGCTCGGGACACTTGAACACTGAAGCTTTCTTT
J gene: TRBJ1-1; D gene: .; V gene: TRBV19; clone size: .; CDR3 protein: CASSIGSTGNTEAFF; CDR3 DNA: TGTGCCAGTAGTATAGGATCCACAGGGAACACTGAAGCTTTCTTT
J gene: TRBJ1-1; D gene: .; V gene: TRBV19; clone size: .; CDR3 protein: CASSIGGARYTEAFF; CDR3 DNA: TGTGCCAGTAGTATTGGGGGGGCGCGGTACACTGAAGCTTTCTTT
J gene: TRBJ2-7; D gene: TRBD1; V gene: TRBV5-1; clone size: .; CDR3 protein: CASSLHPGQIYEQYF; CDR3 DNA: TGCGCCAGCAGCTTGCACCCGGGACAGATCTACGAGCAGTACTTC
J gene: TRBJ1-1; D gene: .; V gene: TRBV9; clone size: many; CDR3 protein: CASSQITGGAEAFF; CDR3 DNA: TGTGCCAGCAGCCAAATCACTGGGGGGGCTGAAGCTTTCTTT
J gene: TRBJ1-2; D gene: .; V gene: TRBV19; clone size: .; CDR3 protein: CASEQSYGYTF; CDR3 DNA: TGTGCCAGCGAACAGAGCTATGGCTACACCTTC
J gene: TRBJ2-1; D gene: TRBD2; V gene: TRBV7-8; clone size: .; CDR3 protein: CASSYTRASGGYNEQFF; CDR3 DNA: TGTGCCAGCAGCTACACGCGGGCTAGCGGGGGCTACAATGAGCAGTTCTTC
J gene: TRBJ1-5; D gene: .; V gene: TRBV7-7; clone size: .; CDR3 protein: CASSLVLVRGQPQHF; CDR3 DNA: TGTGCCAGCAGCTTGGTCCTCGTTCGAGGACAGCCCCAGCATTTT
J gene: TRBJ2-1; D gene: .; V gene: TRBV7-2; clone size: few; CDR3 protein: CASSLRVNEQFF; CDR3 DNA: TGTGCCAGCAGCCTCAGGGTAAATGAGCAGTTCTTC
J gene: TRBJ2-5; D gene: TRBD1; V gene: TRBV2; clone size: .; CDR3 protein: CASSPLTGQGTYQETQYF; CDR3 DNA: TGTGCCAGCAGTCCACTGACGGGACAGGGGACGTACCAAGAGACCCAGTACTTC
J gene: TRBJ2-7; D gene: TRBD1; V gene: TRBV5-6; clone size: .; CDR3 protein: CASSLRQGLDEQYF; CDR3 DNA: TGTGCCAGCAGCTTGCGACAGGGCCTTGACGAGCAGTACTTC
J gene: TRBJ2-7; D gene: TRBD2; V gene: TRBV18; clone size: .; CDR3 protein: CASSPPSSGGSSYEQYF; CDR3 DNA: TGTGCCAGCTCACCACCGTCATCCGGGGGGAGCTCCTACGAGCAGTACTTC
J gene: TRBJ2-6; D gene: TRBD1; V gene: TRBV15; clone size: .; CDR3 protein: CATSRPGQGSSGANVLTF; CDR3 DNA: TGTGCCACCAGCAGGCCGGGACAGGGAAGCTCTGGGGCCAACGTCCTGACTTTC
J gene: TRBJ2-3; D gene: TRBD1; V gene: TRBV18; clone size: .; CDR3 protein: CASSRDRGTDTQYF; CDR3 DNA: TGTGCCAGCTCACGGGACAGGGGCACAGATACGCAGTATTTT
J gene: TRBJ2-1; D gene: TRBD2; V gene: TRBV29-1; clone size: .; CDR3 protein: CSVRLAVNEQFF; CDR3 DNA: TGCAGCGTTCGACTAGCCGTCAATGAGCAGTTCTTC
J gene: TRBJ2-1; D gene: TRBD2; V gene: TRBV9; clone size: once; CDR3 protein: CASSGPSGGLDNEQFF; CDR3 DNA: TGTGCCAGCAGCGGACCGAGCGGGGGCCTAGACAATGAGCAGTTCTTC
J gene: TRBJ2-5; D gene: .; V gene: TRBV6-5; clone size: .; CDR3 protein: CASSYRGAQETQYF; CDR3 DNA: TGTGCCAGCAGTTACCGGGGGGCGCAGGAGACCCAGTACTTC
J gene: TRBJ2-7; D gene: .; V gene: TRBV5-1; clone size: .; CDR3 protein: CASSWDNTYEQYF; CDR3 DNA: TGCGCCAGCAGCTGGGACAATACCTACGAGCAGTACTTC
J gene: TRBJ2-1; D gene: TRBD2; V gene: TRBV7-9; clone size: .; CDR3 protein: CASSTGTSVYNEQFF; CDR3 DNA: TGTGCCAGCAGCACCGGGACTAGCGTGTACAATGAGCAGTTCTTC
J gene: TRBJ1-4; D gene: TRBD1; V gene: TRBV5-1; clone size: .; CDR3 protein: CASSPTGATNEKLFF; CDR3 DNA: TGCGCCAGCAGCCCCACAGGGGCAACTAATGAAAAACTGTTTTTT
J gene: TRBJ2-7; D gene: .; V gene: TRBV3-1/TRBV3-2; clone size: .; CDR3 protein: CASSQEDTSYEQYF; CDR3 DNA: TGTGCCAGCAGCCAAGAGGACACCTCCTACGAGCAGTACTTC
J gene: TRBJ1-5; D gene: .; V gene: TRBV12-5; clone size: .; CDR3 protein: CASGLARLQPQHF; CDR3 DNA: TGTGCTAGTGGTTTGGCCCGGTTGCAGCCCCAGCATTTT
J gene: TRBJ2-3; D gene: .; V gene: TRBV5-1; clone size: .; CDR3 protein: CASSLSTDTQYF; CDR3 DNA: TGCGCCAGCAGCCTGAGCACAGATACGCAGTATTTT
J gene: TRBJ2-7; D gene: .; V gene: TRBV30; clone size: .; CDR3 protein: CAWCHGGREGEQYF; CDR3 DNA: TGTGCCTGGTGTCACGGGGGGCGAGAAGGGGAGCAGTACTTC
J gene: TRBJ1-2; D gene: .; V gene: TRBV19; clone size: .; CDR3 protein: CASSITHASNYGYTF; CDR3 DNA: TGTGCCAGTAGTATAACTCACGCCTCTAACTATGGCTACACCTTC
J gene: TRBJ2-1; D gene: TRBD2; V gene: TRBV7-6; clone size: .; CDR3 protein: CASSLDSPSGGAWDNEQFF; CDR3 DNA: TGTGCCAGCAGCTTAGATTCCCCTAGCGGGGGGGCGTGGGACAATGAGCAGTTCTTC
J gene: TRBJ2-7; D gene: TRBD2; V gene: TRBV3-1/TRBV3-2; clone size: .; CDR3 protein: CASSRPGGGPYEQYF; CDR3 DNA: TGTGCCAGCAGCCGGCCCGGGGGAGGGCCGTACGAGCAGTACTTC
J gene: TRBJ2-7; D gene: .; V gene: TRBV4-2; clone size: .; CDR3 protein: CASSQGWGPLGSYEQYF; CDR3 DNA: TGTGCCAGCAGCCAAGGATGGGGCCCCTTAGGTTCCTACGAGCAGTACTTC
J gene: TRBJ1-6; D gene: .; V gene: TRBV6-1; clone size: .; CDR3 protein: CASSGRQSSYNSPLHF; CDR3 DNA: TGTGCCAGCAGTGGGAGACAGAGCTCCTATAATTCACCCCTCCACTTT
J gene: TRBJ2-1; D gene: .; V gene: TRBV5-5; clone size: .; CDR3 protein: CASSLDRVMGREQFF; CDR3 DNA: TGTGCCAGCAGCTTGGACAGGGTGATGGGCCGTGAGCAGTTCTTC
J gene: TRBJ1-6; D gene: TRBD1; V gene: TRBV24-1; clone size: .; CDR3 protein: CATSEDRGNSPLHF; CDR3 DNA: TGTGCCACCAGTGAGGACAGGGGGAATTCACCCCTCCACTTT
J gene: TRBJ1-5; D gene: TRBD1; V gene: TRBV18; clone size: .; CDR3 protein: CASSRDTGGDRGLYQPQHF; CDR3 DNA: TGTGCCAGCTCACGGGATACAGGGGGCGATCGGGGTTTGTATCAGCCCCAGCATTTT
J gene: TRBJ2-3; D gene: TRBD2; V gene: TRBV7-9; clone size: .; CDR3 protein: CASSPPGAGATDTQYF; CDR3 DNA: TGTGCCAGCAGCCCCCCCGGAGCGGGGGCCACAGATACGCAGTATTTT
J gene: TRBJ1-5; D gene: .; V gene: TRBV7-9; clone size: .; CDR3 protein: CARKWGDQPQHF; CDR3 DNA: TGTGCCAGAAAATGGGGGGATCAGCCCCAGCATTTT
J gene: TRBJ2-3; D gene: TRBD2; V gene: TRBV7-3; clone size: .; CDR3 protein: CASSPSGQFADTQYF; CDR3 DNA: TGTGCCAGCAGCCCTAGCGGGCAGTTTGCAGATACGCAGTATTTT
J gene: TRBJ1-6; D gene: .; V gene: TRBV9; clone size: .; CDR3 protein: CASSPQGSSYNSPLHF; CDR3 DNA: TGTGCCAGCAGCCCCCAGGGAAGCTCCTATAATTCACCCCTCCACTTT
J gene: TRBJ1-6; D gene: .; V gene: TRBV5-4; clone size: .; CDR3 protein: CASSLETGYNSPLHF; CDR3 DNA: TGTGCCAGCAGCTTGGAAACGGGCTATAATTCACCCCTCCACTTT
J gene: TRBJ1-2; D gene: .; V gene: TRBV14; clone size: .; CDR3 protein: CASSQVSFYGYTF; CDR3 DNA: TGTGCCAGCAGCCAAGTCAGTTTCTATGGCTACACCTTC
J gene: TRBJ1-6; D gene: TRBD1; V gene: TRBV3-1/TRBV3-2; clone size: few; CDR3 protein: CASSQDVGQSSYNSPLHF; CDR3 DNA: TGTGCCAGCAGCCAAGATGTGGGACAGAGCTCCTATAATTCACCCCTCCACTTT
J gene: TRBJ1-5; D gene: .; V gene: TRBV13; clone size: .; CDR3 protein: CASSLGTSNQPQHF; CDR3 DNA: TGTGCCAGCAGCCTCGGGACAAGCAATCAGCCCCAGCATTTT
J gene: TRBJ2-1; D gene: TRBD2; V gene: TRBV29-1; clone size: .; CDR3 protein: CSVDRTSGGRLDSYNEQFF; CDR3 DNA: TGCAGCGTTGATAGGACTAGCGGGGGGCGTTTAGATTCCTACAATGAGCAGTTCTTC
J gene: TRBJ2-7; D gene: TRBD1; V gene: TRBV6-6; clone size: .; CDR3 protein: CASRPGQGSAHEQYF; CDR3 DNA: TGTGCCAGCAGGCCGGGACAGGGGTCGGCCCACGAGCAGTACTTC
J gene: TRBJ1-2; D gene: .; V gene: TRBV6-1; clone size: .; CDR3 protein: CASSEFGSSNYGYTF; CDR3 DNA: TGTGCCAGCAGTGAATTTGGGAGCTCTAACTATGGCTACACCTTC
J gene: TRBJ1-5; D gene: TRBD1; V gene: TRBV18; clone size: .; CDR3 protein: CASCRTGGSNQPQHF; CDR3 DNA: TGTGCCAGCTGCAGGACAGGGGGATCCAATCAGCCCCAGCATTTT
J gene: TRBJ1-4; D gene: TRBD1; V gene: TRBV19; clone size: .; CDR3 protein: CASRITGGGEKLFF; CDR3 DNA: TGTGCCAGTAGGATTACAGGGGGCGGTGAAAAACTGTTTTTT
J gene: TRBJ2-5; D gene: TRBD2; V gene: TRBV3-1/TRBV3-2; clone size: .; CDR3 protein: CASSQDPRRGGPETQYF; CDR3 DNA: TGTGCCAGCAGCCAAGATCCCCGGCGGGGAGGGCCGGAGACCCAGTACTTC
J gene: TRBJ1-5; D gene: .; V gene: TRBV2; clone size: .; CDR3 protein: CASSEAAGNQPQHF; CDR3 DNA: TGTGCCAGCAGTGAAGCAGCGGGAAATCAGCCCCAGCATTTT
J gene: TRBJ2-7; D gene: TRBD1; V gene: TRBV6-5; clone size: .; CDR3 protein: CASTKNRGRGEQYF; CDR3 DNA: TGTGCCAGCACCAAAAACAGGGGTCGAGGGGAGCAGTACTTC
J gene: TRBJ1-1; D gene: TRBD1; V gene: TRBV15; clone size: .; CDR3 protein: CATSRGTGRDTEAFF; CDR3 DNA: TGTGCCACCAGCAGAGGGACAGGGAGGGACACTGAAGCTTTCTTT
J gene: TRBJ1-2; D gene: .; V gene: TRBV12-3/TRBV12-4; clone size: .; CDR3 protein: CASTLSNYGYTF; CDR3 DNA: TGTGCCAGCACCCTAAGTAACTATGGCTACACCTTC
J gene: TRBJ2-3; D gene: TRBD2; V gene: TRBV29-1; clone size: .; CDR3 protein: CSVATQGGTDTQYF; CDR3 DNA: TGCAGCGTAGCAACCCAGGGAGGGACAGATACGCAGTATTTT
J gene: TRBJ1-2; D gene: .; V gene: TRBV7-2; clone size: .; CDR3 protein: CASSPGHSWDGYTF; CDR3 DNA: TGTGCCAGCAGCCCAGGACATTCTTGGGATGGCTACACCTTC
J gene: TRBJ2-7; D gene: TRBD2; V gene: TRBV18; clone size: .; CDR3 protein: CASSPWEGSYEQYF; CDR3 DNA: TGTGCCAGCTCACCTTGGGAGGGATCCTACGAGCAGTACTTC